The clone carrying this TCR beta chain was found once. No antigen is known for it. The sample has other DNA sequences that encode this CDR3 too. This sample was included in a study of shared clonotypes between healthy human individuals. Study outcomes and limitations: There were few donors, and this limited the genetic and exposure-history diversity represented.

The CDR3 consists of 15 residues. Germline V gene sequence: CDR1 SGHRS, CDR2 YFSETQ. With V trimmed by 0 bases and J by 7 bases, 5 bases remained unmatched. In the source study's methods: Quality scores were absent from the junction-only immunoSEQ sequences, so filtering differed. Libraries were prepared by immunoSEQ multiplex PCR; TCRdb keeps only in-frame clonotypes and omits some of them. V and J calls and clone size follow that table, whereas D and trimming were derived from the DNA. The repertoire holds over a million clones, with approximately 98.5% as singletons. Nashville, Tennessee was home to all donors, who were Caucasian adults.

Sequencing was performed on naive CD4+ T cells sorted from blood. Subset described: CD45RA+ positively selected. The receptor was isolated from a man aged 30 to 45 in good health. The chain uses TRBV5-1 and TRBJ2-1; the match to TRBD1 covers 9 bases. CDR3 residues: CASSLAGTGWNEQFF. The CDR3 DNA follows: TGCGCCAGCAGCTTGGCGGGGACAGGGTGGAATGAGCAGTTCTTC.